Sequencing of this TCR beta chain was carried out in a study of shared clonotypes between healthy human individuals. About the study: Three men and a couple of women, aged 18 to 49, were donors. Study results and limitations: The donor pool, a small one, limited the genetic and exposure-history diversity represented.

V dropped 4 bases and J dropped 5 bases, with 24 bases sitting between them. The germline gives CDR1 SGHRS, CDR2 YFSETQ. The CDR3 totals 17 residues. Source study methods: Owing to the provision of junction-only sequences devoid of quality scores by immunoSEQ, filtering differed. The method was immunoSEQ multiplex PCR; TCRdb's version includes in-frame clones alone and lacks a portion of them. The DNA gave D and trimming, while V, J and clone size come from that table. The table includes more than 2,000,000 clones, around nine tenths detected once. In the case of this clone: The antigen is unknown.

This sequence originates from a man younger than 35 in good health. Sequencing was performed on naive CD4+ T cells sorted from blood. Specified subset: CD45RA+ positively selected. This rearrangement joins TRBV5-1 to TRBJ1-2, with D possibly matching TRBD1 (5 bases). The DNA of the CDR3 is TGCGCCAGCAGCCCAATCCAGCGGTACAGGTCCAGGTATGGCTACACCTTC. This sequence encodes CASSPIQRYRSRYGYTF.